This TCR beta chain comes out of a study of T cell responses to AZD1222 COVID-19 vaccine. Study-level findings and limits: Without day 14 samples, only post-peak T cell repertoires were studied. Seropositive status at baseline applied to only five to seven AZD1222 recipients. CD4 TCRs linked to vaccination spanned spike, dominating at 160-218 and 743-854.

Points on this clone: Its antigen is still unknown. Its ends do not fully match the called genes, so a read error is possible.

Profiled with immunoSEQ multiplex PCR; TCRdb holds only in-frame clones, not every one. The data contain under 150,000 clones, more than 85% of them singletons. CDR3 length: 16 residues. Germline loops: CDR1 SGHVS, CDR2 FQNEAQ. The chain links TRBV7-8 to TRBJ2-7; D gene ambiguous. The receptor was isolated from an adult in good health. Here the sequenced sample was peripheral blood, taken on day 0 of AZD1222 vaccination. CDR3 bases: TGTGCCAGCACCTTAGGGTGGCAGGCCAACTCCTACGAGCAGTACTTC. It encodes CASTLGWQANSYEQYF.